Included here is one T cell receptor beta chain sequence, with context. Its cognate antigen is unknown. The DNA is omitted, as the CDR3 cannot be located on it reliably, and the CDR3 follows TCRdb's listing. Germline CDR1 MDHEN, CDR2 SYDVKM. With termini counted, the CDR3 has 13 amino acids. With a J-beta primer mix and a sample-barcoded 5' primer, a second PCR ran about 7 to 12 cycles. Using its own MiXCR run on the 5' RACE reads, TCRdb lists one record per CDR3 protein. Of some 1.8 million distinct CDR3 sequences in the sample, 39% were seen once. The study drew donors from healthy Caucasian individuals in Russia aged about 6 to 95. The data stem from a study of blood T cells in healthy people across ages. Points from the study as a whole: Naive CD4+ cells and diversity were both higher in long-lived donors than in aged donors.

The TCR originated in a human donor in good health. Material: blood. V is TRBV28 and J is TRBJ1-1. The chain's CDR3 is CASSTSRYTEVFF.